Detailed here is one T cell receptor (beta chain). Per the original data handling: Amplification from reference gene primers served as the basis for estimated nucleated cell counts. Only in-frame clones appear in the TCRdb table, and some are missing; sequencing was by immunoSEQ multiplex PCR. D and trimming were read from the DNA, whereas the V and J calls and clone size are those reported in that table. The sample lists some 250,000 clones; more than 70% were seen once. The sample originates from a study of blood T cell repertoires in COVID-19. Study-level information: Acute and convalescent COVID-19 samples came from the United States, Italy and Spain. PBMCs, B-cell-depleted T cells, or T cells provided the cDNA or gDNA that made up the material.

CDR3 length: 17 amino acids. Germline V lookup: CDR1 SGDLS, CDR2 YYNGEE. Germline trimming cut 0 bases from V and 7 bases from J; bases unmatched to any gene: 7. The sequence was obtained from a woman in her forties who had recovered from COVID-19. The sample consisted of peripheral blood. The genes are TRBV9 and TRBJ2-2; TRBD2 matches 12 bases. The CDR3 sequence is CASSVGLAGGYNGELFF. For the CDR3, the DNA is TGTGCCAGCAGCGTAGGGCTAGCGGGAGGGTACAACGGGGAGCTGTTTTTT.